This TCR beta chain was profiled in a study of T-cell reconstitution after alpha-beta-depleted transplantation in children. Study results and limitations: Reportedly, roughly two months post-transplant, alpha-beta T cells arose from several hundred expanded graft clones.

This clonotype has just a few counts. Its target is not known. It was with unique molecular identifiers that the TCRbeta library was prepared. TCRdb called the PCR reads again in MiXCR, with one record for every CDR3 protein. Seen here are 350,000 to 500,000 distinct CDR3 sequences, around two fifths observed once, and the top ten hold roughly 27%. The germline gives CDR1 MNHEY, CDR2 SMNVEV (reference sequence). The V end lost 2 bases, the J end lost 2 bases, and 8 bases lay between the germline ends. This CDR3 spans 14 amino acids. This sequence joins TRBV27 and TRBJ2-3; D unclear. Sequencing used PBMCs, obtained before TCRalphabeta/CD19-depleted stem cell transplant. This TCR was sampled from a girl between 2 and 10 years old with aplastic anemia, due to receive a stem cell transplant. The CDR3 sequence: CASSLIGHTDTQYF. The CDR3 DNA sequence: TGTGCCAGCAGTTTAATCGGCCACACAGATACGCAGTATTTT.